This T cell receptor beta chain appears in the sequencing data of a study of blood T cells in healthy people across ages. This clonotype was counted between two and nine times. The use of a sample-barcoded 5' primer and a J-beta primer mix characterized a second PCR of roughly 7 to 11 cycles. A single record per CDR3 protein comes from TCRdb applying MiXCR to the 5' RACE reads. The profile shows about 1.1 million distinct CDR3 sequences, around two fifths of them singletons. Trimming at V came to 3 bases and at J to 6 bases, leaving 0 bases not matched to a gene. The germline V gene encodes CDR1 SQVTM and CDR2 ANQGSEA. This CDR3 region has 13 residues.

This TCR was sampled from a man aged 18 to 29 in good health. The sample consisted of blood. V and J are TRBV29-1 and TRBJ2-1, with 12 bases fitting TRBD1. Written as DNA, the CDR3 is TGCAGCGTTGAGGGACAGGGGGCCAATGAGCAGTTCTTC. This codes for CSVEGQGANEQFF.